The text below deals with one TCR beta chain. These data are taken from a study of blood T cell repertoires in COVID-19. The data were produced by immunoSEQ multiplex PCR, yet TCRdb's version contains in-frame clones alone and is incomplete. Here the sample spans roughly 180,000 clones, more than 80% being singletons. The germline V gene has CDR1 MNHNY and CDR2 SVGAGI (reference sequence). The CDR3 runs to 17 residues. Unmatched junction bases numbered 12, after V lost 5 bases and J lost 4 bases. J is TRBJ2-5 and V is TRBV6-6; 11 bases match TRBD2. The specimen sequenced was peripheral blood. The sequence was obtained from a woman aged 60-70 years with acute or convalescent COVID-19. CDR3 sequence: CASSPISGRAGVETQYF. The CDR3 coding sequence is TGTGCCAGCAGTCCGATTAGCGGGAGGGCCGGCGTAGAGACCCAGTACTTC.